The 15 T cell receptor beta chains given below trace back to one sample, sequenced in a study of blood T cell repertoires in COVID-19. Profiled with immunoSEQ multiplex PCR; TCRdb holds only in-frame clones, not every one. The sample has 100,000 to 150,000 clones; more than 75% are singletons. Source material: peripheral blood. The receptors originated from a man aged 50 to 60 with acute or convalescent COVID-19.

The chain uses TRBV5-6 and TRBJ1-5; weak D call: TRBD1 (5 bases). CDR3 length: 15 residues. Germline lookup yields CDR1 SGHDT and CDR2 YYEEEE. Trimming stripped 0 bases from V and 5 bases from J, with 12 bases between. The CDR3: CASSLAGGFHQPQHF. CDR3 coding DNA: TGTGCCAGCAGCTTGGCCGGGGGATTTCATCAGCCCCAGCATTTT.

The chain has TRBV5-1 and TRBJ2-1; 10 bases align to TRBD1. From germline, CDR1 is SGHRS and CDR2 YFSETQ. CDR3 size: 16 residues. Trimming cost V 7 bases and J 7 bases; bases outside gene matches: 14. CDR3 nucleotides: TGCGCCAGCCGGCTTTCGGGACAGGGGCTTTTGAATGAGCAGTTCTTC. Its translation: CASRLSGQGLLNEQFF.

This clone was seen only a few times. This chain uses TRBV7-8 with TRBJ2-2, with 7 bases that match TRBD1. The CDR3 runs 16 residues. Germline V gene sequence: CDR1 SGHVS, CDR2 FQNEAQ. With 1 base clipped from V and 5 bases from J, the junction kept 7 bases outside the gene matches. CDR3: CASSLDRNRGTGELFF. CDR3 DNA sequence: TGTGCCAGCAGCTTAGATCGGAACAGGGGAACCGGGGAGCTGTTTTTT.

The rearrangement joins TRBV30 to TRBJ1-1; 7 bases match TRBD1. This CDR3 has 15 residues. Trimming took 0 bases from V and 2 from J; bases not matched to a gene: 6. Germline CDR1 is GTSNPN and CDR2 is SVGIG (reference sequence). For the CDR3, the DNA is TGTGCCTGGAGTGTAGGTTCAGGGGGTAACACTGAAGCTTTCTTT. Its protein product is CAWSVGSGGNTEAFF.

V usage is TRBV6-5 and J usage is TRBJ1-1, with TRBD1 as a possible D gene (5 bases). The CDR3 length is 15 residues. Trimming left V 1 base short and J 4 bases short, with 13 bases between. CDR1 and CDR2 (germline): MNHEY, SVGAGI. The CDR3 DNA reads TGTGCCAGCAGTTACTGGCTCAGGGTGGGCACTGAAGCTTTCTTT. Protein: CASSYWLRVGTEAFF.

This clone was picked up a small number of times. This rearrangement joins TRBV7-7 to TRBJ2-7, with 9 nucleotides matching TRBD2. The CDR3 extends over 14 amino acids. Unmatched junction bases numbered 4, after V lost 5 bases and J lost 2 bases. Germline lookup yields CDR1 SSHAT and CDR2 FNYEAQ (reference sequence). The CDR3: CASSPRLAAYEQYF. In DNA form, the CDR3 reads TGTGCCAGCAGCCCTCGACTAGCGGCCTACGAGCAGTACTTC. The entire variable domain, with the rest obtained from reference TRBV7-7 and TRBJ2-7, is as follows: GAGVSQSPRYKVTKRGQDVTLRCDPISSHATLYWYQQALGQGPEFLTYFNYEAQPDKSGLPSDRFSAERPEGSISTLTIQRTEQRDSAMYRCASSPRLAAYEQYFGPGTRLTVT.

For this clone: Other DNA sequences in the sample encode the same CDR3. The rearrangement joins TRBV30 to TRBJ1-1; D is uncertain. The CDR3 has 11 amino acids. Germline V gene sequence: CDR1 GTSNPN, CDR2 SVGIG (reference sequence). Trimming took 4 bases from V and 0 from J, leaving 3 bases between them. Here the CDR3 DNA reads TGTGCCTGGACTCTGAACACTGAAGCTTTCTTT. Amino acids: CAWTLNTEAFF.

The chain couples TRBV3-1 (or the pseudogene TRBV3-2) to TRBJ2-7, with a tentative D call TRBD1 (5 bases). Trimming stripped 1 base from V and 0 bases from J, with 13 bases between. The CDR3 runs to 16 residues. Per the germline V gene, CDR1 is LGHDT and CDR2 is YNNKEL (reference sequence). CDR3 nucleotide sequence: TGTGCCAGCAGCCAAGGTTATCGGACAAACTCCTACGAGCAGTACTTC. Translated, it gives CASSQGYRTNSYEQYF.

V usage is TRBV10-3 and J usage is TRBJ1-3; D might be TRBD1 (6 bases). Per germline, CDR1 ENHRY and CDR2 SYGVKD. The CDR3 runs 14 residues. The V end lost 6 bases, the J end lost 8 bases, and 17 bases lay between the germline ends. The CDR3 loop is CAIRQQGEVDTIYF. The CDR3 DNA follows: TGTGCCATCAGACAACAGGGTGAAGTGGACACCATATATTTT.

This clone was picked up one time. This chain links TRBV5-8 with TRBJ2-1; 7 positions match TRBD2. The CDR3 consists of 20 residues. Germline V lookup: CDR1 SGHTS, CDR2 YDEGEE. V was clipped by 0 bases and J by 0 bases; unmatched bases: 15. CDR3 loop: CASSLAKGTTRSYSYNEQFF. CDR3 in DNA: TGTGCCAGCAGCTTGGCCAAAGGGACTACTCGCTCCTACTCCTACAATGAGCAGTTCTTC.

CDR3 sequence: CASSRTLQGFSYEQYF. The CDR3 DNA sequence: TGTGCCAGCAGCAGAACTTTACAGGGGTTTTCCTACGAGCAGTACTTC. V usage is TRBV5-8 and J usage is TRBJ2-7, with 7 bases fitting TRBD1. The CDR3 is 16 residues long. In germline, CDR1 is SGHTS, CDR2 YDEGEE. J was trimmed by 1 base and V by 4 bases; bases with no gene match: 11.

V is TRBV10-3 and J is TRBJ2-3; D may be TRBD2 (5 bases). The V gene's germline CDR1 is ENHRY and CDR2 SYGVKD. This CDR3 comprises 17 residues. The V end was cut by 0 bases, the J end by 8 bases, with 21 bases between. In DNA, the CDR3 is TGTGCCATCAGTGAGTCAGAGGGAGTGGGATTTATCGGTACGCAGTATTTT. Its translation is CAISESEGVGFIGTQYF.

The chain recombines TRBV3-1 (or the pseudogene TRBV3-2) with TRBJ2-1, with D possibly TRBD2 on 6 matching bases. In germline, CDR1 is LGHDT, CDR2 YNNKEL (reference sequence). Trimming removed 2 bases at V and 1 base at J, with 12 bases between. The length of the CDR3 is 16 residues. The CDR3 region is CASSQFAGSSYNEQFF. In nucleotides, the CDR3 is TGTGCCAGCAGCCAATTTGCGGGGAGTTCCTACAATGAGCAGTTCTTC.

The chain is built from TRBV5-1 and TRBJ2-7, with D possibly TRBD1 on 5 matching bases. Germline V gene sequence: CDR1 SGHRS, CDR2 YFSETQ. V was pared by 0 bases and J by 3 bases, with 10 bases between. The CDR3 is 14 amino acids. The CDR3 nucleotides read TGCGCCAGCAGCTTGGGGACGGACAACTACGAGCAGTACTTC. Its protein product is CASSLGTDNYEQYF.

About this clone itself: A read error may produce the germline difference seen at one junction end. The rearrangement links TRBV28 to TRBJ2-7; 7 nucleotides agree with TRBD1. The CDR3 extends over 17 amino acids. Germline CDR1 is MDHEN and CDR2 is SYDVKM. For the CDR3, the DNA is TGTGCCAGCAGCTTATCTCCTGGACAGGTTAAAGCCTACGAGCAGTACTTC. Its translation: CASSLSPGQVKAYEQYF.